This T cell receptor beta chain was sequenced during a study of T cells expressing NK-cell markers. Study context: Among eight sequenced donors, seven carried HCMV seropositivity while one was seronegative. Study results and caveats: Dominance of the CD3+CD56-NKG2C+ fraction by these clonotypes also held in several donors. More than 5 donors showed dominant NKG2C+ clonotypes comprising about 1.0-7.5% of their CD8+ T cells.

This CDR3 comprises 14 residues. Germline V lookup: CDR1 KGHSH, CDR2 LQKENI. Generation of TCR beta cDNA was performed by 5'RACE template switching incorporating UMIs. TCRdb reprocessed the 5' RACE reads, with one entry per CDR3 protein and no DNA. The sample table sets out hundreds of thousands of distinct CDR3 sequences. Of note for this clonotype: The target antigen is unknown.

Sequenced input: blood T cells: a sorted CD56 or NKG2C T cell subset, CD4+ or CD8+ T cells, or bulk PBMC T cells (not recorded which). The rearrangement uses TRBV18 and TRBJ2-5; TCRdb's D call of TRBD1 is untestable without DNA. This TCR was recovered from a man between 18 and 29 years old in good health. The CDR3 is CASSPGTTQETQYF.